This TCR beta chain appears in the sequencing data of a study of cytotoxic CD8 clonotypes in ibrutinib-treated CLL (dated by TCRdb to the early 2020s). Background on the whole study: The cohort was composed of about 10 relapsed/refractory and roughly 16 treatment-naive patients; IGHV unmutated status was identified in roughly 18 patients. Samples averaged approximately 240,000 productive templates and 90,000 to 100,000 productive rearrangements. Samples at response were collected after a median of around twelve months of treatment, with a range of about 6 to 40 months. Responses were partial in around 24 patients and complete in 2; after median around 65 months follow-up, some 15 stayed in remission and some twelve progressed. Longitudinal samples were available for about 30% of the roughly 86 trial participants. Cryopreserved peripheral blood mononuclear cells were obtained prior to treatment, at the time of response, and at either disease progression or sustained remission.

A MiSeq instrument was used for deep resolution sequencing, which targeted depths ranging from 1 in 1 million up to 1 in 200,000 T cells, with coverage averaging 10x for each clonotype. TCR beta libraries were generated with the immunoSEQ hsTCRB Kit. The study's own analysis went as follows. ImmunoSEQ Data Assistant and ImmunoSEQ Analyzer were used for data analysis, and V, D and J genes were assigned according to IMGT definitions. Clonality, with values ranging from 0 to 1, was calculated as one minus the normalized Shannon entropy of productive rearrangement frequencies. Only overrepresented clonotypes making up at least 0.05% of each patient's repertoire were included in the public clonotype analysis. Some twelve repertoires from age-matched healthy donors, obtained from immuneACCESS, served as clonality controls. The table comes from immuneACCESS by way of TCRdb, which keeps in-frame sequences with V and J called. Part of the clones is missing from these tables; in studies checked, under half for an unresolved V gene and the rest for unknown reasons. That table furnishes V, J and clone size, whereas the DNA furnished D and trimming. The sample data list approximately 84,000 clones, and 86% of these were observed just once. The biggest ten clones account for under 6% of the sample.

General study outcomes and caveats: Public clonotypes were rare and either shrank or stayed stable during treatment, and the rise in clonality at ibrutinib response reflected expansion of private clonotypes. At ibrutinib response clonality went up, during sustained remission it held steady, and at progression it dropped back toward baseline. Baseline clonality exceeded that of age-matched healthy donors and correlated strongly with circulating CD8+ T-cell counts. Sampling times were not matched between sustained-remission and progressing patients, and lymph node repertoires were not studied.

The junction carries 10 bases between V and J, which are trimmed by 0 bases and 1 base respectively. CDR1 and CDR2, per the germline V gene, are SGHRS and YFSETQ. Its CDR3 holds 15 amino acids, cysteine through phenylalanine. Solely the CDR3 DNA is kept, with 45 bases framed from the first base. For TCR beta library preparation, roughly 2 micrograms of genomic DNA were extracted from the cryopreserved PBMCs. Longitudinal blood samples from CLL patients receiving ibrutinib monotherapy were subjected to high-throughput TCR beta sequencing. Patients were enrolled in a phase 2 open-label single-center ibrutinib monotherapy trial. To note about this clone: No antigen is known for it. The sample holds no much larger clone one base away, and base qualities are not on file.

The sequences come from PBMCs, collected before ibrutinib treatment. The V and J genes are TRBV5-1 and TRBJ2-5, with the D call perhaps TRBD1 or TRBD2, each one matching 5 bases. The sequence was collected from a human donor with chronic lymphocytic leukemia. The encoded CDR3 is CASSLDRGTQETQYF. Read as DNA, the sequence is TGCGCCAGCAGCTTGGATAGAGGGACCCAAGAGACCCAGTACTTC.